The entry that follows covers one T cell receptor beta chain sequence. Its target is unknown. Other DNA sequences in the same sample also yield this CDR3. The data were taken from a study of cytomegalovirus exposure and HLA in healthy donors. Background on the study: As released early, the data held roughly 85 million unique TCRs from HLA-typed donors. Study results and limitations: Most observed TCR sequences were rare, whereas some public TCRs were detected in many donors. Owing to their indistinguishability, certain V segments, notably TRBV6-2 and TRBV6-3, were excluded. There were reportedly fewer N-insertions in an Asian-associated ancestry cluster than the roughly 700-donor mean, in a later analysis.

CDR3 length: 12 residues. Germline loops: CDR1 LNHDA, CDR2 SQIVND (reference sequence). V lost 2 bases and J lost 6, with 7 bases in between. 60 Vbeta and 13 Jbeta primers were used in PCR. The assay was immunoSEQ multiplex PCR, and TCRdb's table has in-frame clones only and misses some. The repertoire consists of 200,000 to 250,000 clones, with approximately 88% occurring once and the leading ten covering more than 0.6%. The J gene is TRBJ1-2, the V gene TRBV19; D gene ambiguous. Sequencing was performed on PBMCs. The sequence derives from a boy aged 2-15 years in good health and CMV-seronegative. The CDR3 spells CASSISGNGYTF. CDR3 DNA sequence: TGTGCCAGTAGTATATCGGGTAATGGCTACACCTTC.